One sample yielded the 26 T cell receptor beta chains listed below, sequenced in a study of blood T cell repertoires in COVID-19. TCRdb's table, derived via immunoSEQ multiplex PCR, lists solely in-frame clones and lacks some. The repertoire holds 150,000 to 200,000 clones, with 65% to 85% as singletons. Sequencing used peripheral blood. The receptors originated from an elderly woman with active or convalescent COVID-19.

This clone was found many times. This chain uses TRBV6-2 or TRBV6-3 with TRBJ2-6; D may be TRBD1 (6 bases). The CDR3 is made up of 19 amino acids. Trimming took 6 bases from V and 1 from J, leaving 22 bases between them. Per germline, CDR1 MNHEY and CDR2 SVGEGT. The CDR3 DNA is TGTGCCAGCAGCCCTACTGGGGAAGGGACAAGGTCTGGGGCCAACGTCCTGACTTTC. Translating it yields CASSPTGEGTRSGANVLTF.

The J gene is TRBJ2-3, the V gene TRBV5-4; 7 nucleotides agree with TRBD1. Trimming at V came to 3 bases and at J to 4 bases, leaving 14 bases not matched to a gene. The CDR3 runs to 17 residues. Germline V lookup: CDR1 SGHNT, CDR2 YYREEE (reference sequence). The chain's CDR3 is CASSSTSKGARADTQYF. Written as DNA, the CDR3 is TGTGCCAGCAGCTCGACGTCCAAGGGGGCGAGGGCAGATACGCAGTATTTT.

In DNA form, the CDR3 reads TGTGCCAGCAGCGTGGACAGGGGGCGTGGGCAGCCCCAGCATTTT. It translates to CASSVDRGRGQPQHF. The V call is TRBV5-6, the J call TRBJ1-5; 11 bases agree with TRBD1. Looked up from germline, CDR1 is SGHDT and CDR2 is YYEEEE. The ends lost 4 bases at V and 7 bases at J; junction bases unmatched: 7. The CDR3 loop spans 15 amino acids.

This chain uses TRBV24-1 with TRBJ2-7; TRBD2 is a possible D gene (5 bases). With 7 bases removed from V and 5 bases from J, the gap between germline ends came to 17 bases. This CDR3 has 14 residues. Germline assignment: CDR1 KGHDR and CDR2 SFDVKD. CDR3 residues: CATRLGCLTNEQYF. The CDR3 nucleotides read TGTGCCACCAGACTCGGGTGTCTGACTAACGAGCAGTACTTC.

This clone appeared once. The CDR3 DNA reads as TGCGCCAGCAGCCAAGGACTAGGGACAGCGATCTATGGCTACACCTTC. This sequence encodes CASSQGLGTAIYGYTF. J is TRBJ1-2 and V is TRBV4-1, with 7 bases identical to TRBD1. The length of the CDR3 is 16 residues. With V trimmed by 1 base and J by 4 bases, 9 bases remained unmatched. CDR1 is MGHRA, CDR2 YSYEKL, per germline.

V is TRBV6-1 and J is TRBJ1-3; D may be TRBD1 (5 bases). Trimming cost V 1 base and J 0 bases, with 7 bases left between them. The CDR3 is 15 amino acids. Germline CDR1 is MNHNS and CDR2 is SASEGT. The CDR3 sequence is CASSEGQSSGNTIYF. The CDR3 coding sequence is TGTGCCAGCAGTGAAGGACAGAGCTCTGGAAACACCATATATTTT.

V usage is TRBV11-3 and J usage is TRBJ2-5; 7 bases align to TRBD1. CDR3 length: 15 residues. J gave up 5 bases and V 1 base, and 7 bases lay outside the gene matches. CDR1 is SGHNT and CDR2 is YENEEA in the germline V gene. CDR3 in amino acids: CASSLGMGQSETQYF. The CDR3 nucleotides read TGTGCCAGCAGCTTAGGGATGGGACAGTCGGAGACCCAGTACTTC.

This chain joins TRBV2 and TRBJ1-5; 9 nucleotides match TRBD1. Per germline, CDR1 SNHLY and CDR2 FYNNEI. V trimming: 0 bases; J trimming: 6 bases; junction bases outside the gene matches: 3. The CDR3 consists of 15 residues. The DNA of the CDR3 is TGTGCCAGCAGTGAAGCAGGGACAGGGACTCAGCCCCAGCATTTT. It encodes CASSEAGTGTQPQHF.

The rearrangement links TRBV4-3 to TRBJ1-2, with D possibly TRBD1 on 5 matching bases. The V gene's germline CDR1 is LGHNA and CDR2 YSLEER. V shed 1 base and J shed 4 bases, with 19 bases lying between them. The CDR3 consists of 17 residues. The CDR3, as DNA: TGCGCCAGCAGCCAAGTTGCGGTTGACAGCCGCTCCTATGGCTACACCTTC. Translation: CASSQVAVDSRSYGYTF.

The gene calls are TRBV9 and TRBJ2-2, with 9 bases identical to TRBD2. The V gene's germline CDR1 is SGDLS and CDR2 YYNGEE. The V segment lost 3 bases and the J segment 7 bases; nucleotides outside the gene matches: 13. CDR3 length: 17 amino acids. This CDR3 reads CASSAPRGTSWVGELFF. The DNA for the CDR3 is TGTGCCAGCAGCGCTCCTCGGGGGACTAGCTGGGTCGGGGAGCTGTTTTTT.

The chain has TRBV10-3 and TRBJ2-1; TRBD2 matches 12 bases. The CDR3 runs to 20 residues. Per germline, CDR1 ENHRY and CDR2 SYGVKD. After removal of 3 bases from V and 0 bases from J, the junction contained 12 bases not matched to a gene. The CDR3 DNA reads as TGTGCCATCAGTGACTTGACTAGCGGGGGACAATCGAGCTCCTACAATGAGCAGTTCTTC. This encodes CAISDLTSGGQSSSYNEQFF.

This clone came up once. The chain carries TRBV5-1 and TRBJ2-1; 9 positions match TRBD2. The CDR3 has 16 amino acids. J was trimmed by 6 bases and V by 0 bases; bases with no gene match: 7. Germline V gene data show CDR1 as SGHRS and CDR2 as YFSETQ. CDR3 in DNA: TGCGCCAGCAGCTTGGTGGCTAGCGGGGTCTTCAATGAGCAGTTCTTC. It yields the protein CASSLVASGVFNEQFF.

This clone appeared a single time. This sequence joins TRBV4-2 and TRBJ2-3; 7 nucleotides line up with TRBD2. Trimming at V came to 1 base and at J to 0 bases, leaving 7 bases not matched to a gene. The germline CDR1 and CDR2 sequences are LGHNA and YNFKEQ. The CDR3 extends over 17 amino acids. The DNA of the CDR3 is TGTGCCAGCAGCCAAGGGATGCGGGGGACTAGCACAGATACGCAGTATTTT. This translates into CASSQGMRGTSTDTQYF.

Here the CDR3 DNA reads TGCGCCAGCCGGGACTCATTCGTAGGTGGGGCCAACGTCCTGACTTTC. It specifies CASRDSFVGGANVLTF. V usage is TRBV5-1 and J usage is TRBJ2-6, with TRBD2 as a possible D gene (6 bases). V was shortened by 7 bases and J by 3 bases, with 17 bases between the two germline ends. Germline CDR1 and CDR2: SGHRS and YFSETQ. This CDR3 contains 16 residues. Combining the CDR3 with reference TRBV5-1 and TRBJ2-6 gives the whole variable domain KAGVTQTPRYLIKTRGQQVTLSCSPISGHRSVSWYQQTPGQGLQFLFEYFSETQRNKGNFPGRFSGRQFSNSRSEMNVSTLELGDSALYLCASRDSFVGGANVLTFGAGSRLTVL.

This chain joins TRBV4-2 and TRBJ2-6; 7 bases agree with TRBD2. The CDR3 spans 21 residues. V lost 0 bases to trimming and J lost 0 bases; unmatched junction nucleotides: 14. CDR1 LGHNA and CDR2 YNFKEQ come from the germline V gene. CDR3 in DNA: TGTGCCAGCAGCCAAGATCCGGGGGGACGAGGGGTAGGCTCTGGGGCCAACGTCCTGACTTTC. Residues: CASSQDPGGRGVGSGANVLTF.

The chain recombines TRBV5-1 with TRBJ2-7; 8 nucleotides line up with TRBD2. J was trimmed by 4 bases and V by 5 bases; bases with no gene match: 11. Germline assignment: CDR1 SGHRS and CDR2 YFSETQ. CDR3 size: 15 residues. The CDR3 loop is CASRRTRGVEYEQYF. CDR3 nucleotides: TGCGCCAGCAGGCGAACGCGGGGGGTAGAATACGAGCAGTACTTC. Combining the CDR3 with reference TRBV5-1 and TRBJ2-7 gives the whole variable domain KAGVTQTPRYLIKTRGQQVTLSCSPISGHRSVSWYQQTPGQGLQFLFEYFSETQRNKGNFPGRFSGRQFSNSRSEMNVSTLELGDSALYLCASRRTRGVEYEQYFGPGTRLTVT.

The V call is TRBV25-1, the J call TRBJ1-2, with D uncertain. The length of the CDR3 is 14 residues. The germline V and J ends were trimmed by 4 bases and 0 bases, with 9 bases remaining between them. The germline V gene has CDR1 MGHDK and CDR2 SYGVNS. CDR3 in DNA: TGTGCCAGCAGTGGTCCGGGGACTAACTATGGCTACACCTTC. Its protein is CASSGPGTNYGYTF.

The rearrangement joins TRBV5-5 to TRBJ1-4, with 9 bases aligning to TRBD1. The CDR3 is 16 amino acids. V dropped 4 bases and J dropped 5; count of bases not matched to a gene: 9. Germline CDR1 SGHKS, CDR2 YYEKEE (reference sequence). In DNA, the CDR3 is TGTGCCAGCAGCCGAACACTACAGGGGGCGAATGAAAAACTGTTTTTT. It is translated as CASSRTLQGANEKLFF.

Written as DNA, the CDR3 is TGTGCCAGCAGCCAAGATTACGGGTATGAAAAACTGTTTTTT. Protein sequence: CASSQDYGYEKLFF. The chain has TRBV3-1 (or the pseudogene TRBV3-2) and TRBJ1-4; D unresolved. The length of the CDR3 is 14 residues. Trimming took off 0 bases at V and 6 bases at J, with 8 bases between the two ends. CDR1 LGHDT and CDR2 YNNKEL come from the germline V gene (reference sequence).

The chain couples TRBV2 to TRBJ2-2; 7 bases match TRBD1. CDR3 length: 15 residues. V dropped 9 bases and J dropped 3; count of bases not matched to a gene: 10. CDR1 SNHLY and CDR2 FYNNEI come from the germline V gene. The CDR3 reads CASPTTGKDTGELFF. The CDR3 nucleotides are TGTGCCAGTCCGACGACAGGGAAAGACACCGGGGAGCTGTTTTTT. The whole variable domain, remainder taken from reference TRBV2 and TRBJ2-2, is EPEVTQTPSHQVTQMGQEVILRCVPISNHLYFYWYRQILGQKVEFLVSFYNNEISEKSEIFDDQFSVERPDGSNFTLKIRSTKLEDSAMYFCASPTTGKDTGELFFGEGSRLTVL.

This sequence joins TRBV5-1 and TRBJ2-1, with a possible D match to TRBD2 (5 bases). The germline V and J ends were trimmed by 4 bases and 12 bases, with 11 bases remaining between them. The germline V gene has CDR1 SGHRS and CDR2 YFSETQ. This CDR3 has 11 amino acids. The CDR3 DNA reads TGCGCCAGCAGCCCACGCGAGGGGCAGTTCTTC. It specifies CASSPREGQFF.

This chain links TRBV2 with TRBJ1-1, with D uncertain. Germline lookup yields CDR1 SNHLY and CDR2 FYNNEI. Trimming shortened V by 7 bases and J by 1 base, and 10 bases separated the two germline ends. The CDR3 runs to 13 residues. Here the CDR3 DNA reads TGTGCCAGCAACCCCGGTCCGAACACTGAAGCTTTCTTT. Translated: CASNPGPNTEAFF.

CDR3 in amino acids: CASIGRGTDNSPLHF. CDR3 in DNA: TGTGCCAGCATTGGCAGGGGGACGGATAATTCACCCCTCCACTTT. This sequence joins TRBV6-5 and TRBJ1-6; TRBD1 matches 7 bases. This CDR3 comprises 15 residues. The V gene end was trimmed by 7 bases and the J gene end by 5 bases; junction bases not matched to a gene: 8. Germline-derived CDR1 and CDR2 are MNHEY and SVGAGI.

This clone was counted once. The J gene is TRBJ2-7, the V gene TRBV6-5; D uncertain. CDR1 is MNHEY, CDR2 SVGAGI, per germline. This CDR3 spans 15 amino acids. V was trimmed by 4 bases and J by 7 bases, leaving 20 bases between them. The CDR3 coding sequence is TGTGCCAGCAGTTCATACAGTGCTTCTGTGGGTGAGCAGTACTTC. Protein sequence: CASSSYSASVGEQYF.

The chain employs TRBV29-1 and TRBJ1-4; a weak D match, TRBD1 (5 bases). V was shortened by 0 bases and J by 8 bases, with 10 bases between the two germline ends. Per the germline V gene, CDR1 is SQVTM and CDR2 is ANQGSEA. The CDR3 extends over 13 amino acids. CDR3 nucleotide sequence: TGCAGCGTTGAAGAACCGGACACAGAAAAACTGTTTTTT. As protein: CSVEEPDTEKLFF.

This sequence joins TRBV4-3 and TRBJ1-2; the D gene is possibly TRBD1 (6 bases). The CDR3 is 15 amino acids. Looked up from germline, CDR1 is LGHNA and CDR2 is YSLEER. The V and J ends lost 3 bases and 6 bases respectively, with 17 bases between them. CDR3 in amino acids: CASSQENREGDGYTF. CDR3 nucleotide sequence: TGCGCCAGCAGCCAGGAGAACAGGGAAGGGGATGGCTACACCTTC.